The 18 T cell receptor beta chains below come from one sample, sequenced in a study of human T cells and chemical hapten exposure. The authors extracted total RNA from unfractionated whole blood. Using its own MiXCR run on the 5' RACE reads, TCRdb lists one record per CDR3 protein. Found here are under 150,000 distinct CDR3 sequences, approximately 20% of them singletons; the top ten hold about 3%. Receptor source: a human donor in good health.

This clonotype appeared many times. The chain employs TRBV7-3 and TRBJ2-5; the match to TRBD2 covers 12 bases. The ends lost 4 bases at V and 5 bases at J; junction bases unmatched: 8. This CDR3 comprises 16 residues. CDR1 and CDR2 from the germline V gene are SGHTA and FQGTGA. The CDR3 DNA reads TGTGCCAGCAGCTCTAGCGGGAGGGCCTTTGGGGAGACCCAGTACTTC. This encodes CASSSSGRAFGETQYF.

CDR3 sequence (DNA): TGTGCCAGCAGCTTAAGCCCCGGACTAGCGGGAGGCGGGGAGCTGTTTTTT. It is translated as CASSLSPGLAGGGELFF. This chain connects TRBV7-3 to TRBJ2-2; TRBD2 aligns across 14 bases. CDR1 and CDR2 from the germline V gene are SGHTA and FQGTGA. CDR3 length: 17 residues. J was trimmed by 7 bases and V by 1 base; bases with no gene match: 5.

The chain links TRBV28 to TRBJ2-7; D is perhaps TRBD2 (6 bases). Per the germline V gene, CDR1 is MDHEN and CDR2 is SYDVKM. The CDR3 runs to 15 residues. Trimming took 6 bases from V and 6 from J, leaving 21 bases between them. The CDR3 sequence is CASRLGSVDGSEQYF. The DNA of the CDR3 is TGTGCCAGCAGGTTGGGCAGCGTGGACGGGAGCGAGCAGTACTTC.

The chain carries TRBV5-1 and TRBJ2-3; TRBD1 might be the D (6 bases). V shed 4 bases and J shed 1 base, with 10 bases lying between them. In germline, CDR1 is SGHRS, CDR2 YFSETQ. The CDR3 is 14 residues long. DNA for the CDR3: TGCGCCAGCAGCCTCAGACAGGGCACAGATACGCAGTATTTT. Protein: CASSLRQGTDTQYF.

The V gene is TRBV27, the J gene TRBJ1-5; D unclear. This CDR3 region has 13 residues. Germline V gene lookup returns CDR1 MNHEY and CDR2 SMNVEV (reference sequence). V shed 6 bases and J shed 10 bases, with 16 bases lying between them. CDR3 nucleotides: TGTGCCAGCAGGACCGGAACCGCTCGACCCCAGCATTTT. The encoded protein is CASRTGTARPQHF.

With respect to this clonotype: The junction departs from germline at one end; a sequencing error may be responsible. The CDR3 coding sequence is TGTGCCTGGAGTGAGTTCTTCTCTGGAAACACCAGATATTTT. Amino acids: CAWSEFFSGNTRYF. The rearrangement uses TRBV30 and TRBJ1-3; D gene uncertain. The CDR3 consists of 14 residues. CDR1 and CDR2 (germline): GTSNPN, SVGIG (reference sequence).

The V gene is TRBV27, the J gene TRBJ2-3; D possibly matches TRBD1 or TRBD2 (5 bases each). The CDR3 is made up of 17 amino acids. V dropped 2 bases and J dropped 0 bases, with 15 bases sitting between them. Germline V CDR1 and CDR2: MNHEY, SMNVEV (reference sequence). In DNA, the CDR3 is TGTGCCAGCAGTTTAGTACATCCGGGACGAAGCACAGATACGCAGTATTTT. Translating gives CASSLVHPGRSTDTQYF.

The chain couples TRBV9 to TRBJ2-3; 10 bases map to TRBD2. The CDR3 loop spans 16 amino acids. CDR1 and CDR2 (germline): SGDLS, YYNGEE. The V gene end was trimmed by 3 bases and the J gene end by 1 base; junction bases not matched to a gene: 5. CDR3 protein: CASSALTSGGTDTQYF. In DNA form, the CDR3 reads TGTGCCAGCAGCGCTCTCACTAGCGGGGGCACAGATACGCAGTATTTT. Using reference TRBV9 and TRBJ2-3 for the parts outside the CDR3, the full variable domain is DSGVTQTPKHLITATGQRVTLRCSPRSGDLSVYWYQQSLDQGLQFLIQYYNGEERAKGNILERFSAQQFPDLHSELNLSSLELGDSALYFCASSALTSGGTDTQYFGPGTRLTVL.

The chain combines TRBV28 with TRBJ2-7; the D gene is possibly TRBD2 (5 bases). Trimming removed 6 bases at V and 4 bases at J, with 22 bases between. The CDR3 loop spans 16 amino acids. Germline V gene data show CDR1 as MDHEN and CDR2 as SYDVKM. The CDR3 DNA reads TGTGCCAGCAGAGGAAGTTCCGGGGTTAGCAAGTACGAGCAGTACTTC. It codes for CASRGSSGVSKYEQYF.

CDR3 in amino acids: CASSVRQGRPDTEAFF. The DNA for the CDR3 is TGCGCCAGCAGCGTAAGACAGGGAAGGCCGGACACTGAAGCTTTCTTT. The chain uses TRBV5-1 and TRBJ1-1, with TRBD1 matching 7 bases. V was pared by 4 bases and J by 3 bases, with 12 bases of the junction left unmatched. The CDR3 length is 16 residues. Looked up from germline, CDR1 is SGHRS and CDR2 is YFSETQ.

This clonotype was found a few times. The CDR3 protein is CASRRAGDLTDTQYF. The CDR3 DNA reads TGTGCCAGCAGAAGAGCGGGAGACCTCACAGATACGCAGTATTTT. V and J are TRBV27 and TRBJ2-3, with TRBD2 matching over 8 bases. The germline gives CDR1 MNHEY, CDR2 SMNVEV (reference sequence). The V and J ends lost 6 bases and 2 bases, in that order; junction bases with no gene match: 7. The CDR3 is 15 residues long.

The gene calls are TRBV7-9 and TRBJ2-7, with 8 bases that match TRBD1. The J segment lost 6 bases and the V segment lost 2 bases, leaving 6 bases of the junction unmatched. Germline values: CDR1 SEHNR, CDR2 FQNEAQ (reference sequence). The CDR3 extends over 14 amino acids. The CDR3 protein is CASSLKDRAGEQYF. In DNA form, the CDR3 reads TGTGCCAGCAGCTTAAAGGACAGGGCTGGCGAGCAGTACTTC.

This clonotype was detected a few times. V is TRBV5-1 and J is TRBJ1-4; D uncertain. V lost 0 bases, J lost 3 bases, and 6 bases lay in between. Germline V gene lookup returns CDR1 SGHRS and CDR2 YFSETQ. This CDR3 comprises 14 residues. CDR3 residues: CASSLGVPNEKLFF. CDR3 DNA: TGCGCCAGCAGCTTGGGAGTCCCTAATGAAAAACTGTTTTTT.

The gene calls are TRBV28 and TRBJ1-1, with TRBD1 as a possible D gene (6 bases). The V gene's germline CDR1 is MDHEN and CDR2 SYDVKM. V was pared by 3 bases and J by 5 bases, with 13 bases between. The CDR3 consists of 14 residues. CDR3 coding DNA: TGTGCCAGCAGTTTTGTTGGGGGGCGGACTGAAGCTTTCTTT. Amino acid sequence: CASSFVGGRTEAFF. Looking up the rest from reference TRBV28 and TRBJ1-1 gives the full variable domain: DVKVTQSSRYLVKRTGEKVFLECVQDMDHENMFWYRQDPGLGLRLIYFSYDVKMKEKGDIPEGYSVSREKKERFSLILESASTNQTSMYLCASSFVGGRTEAFFGQGTRLTVV.

The V gene is TRBV6-2 or TRBV6-3, the J gene TRBJ1-1; D not resolved. V lost 0 bases and J lost 10, with 9 bases in between. Germline CDR1 MNHEY, CDR2 SVGEGT. This CDR3 has 12 residues. The CDR3 bases are TGTGCCAGCAGTTACTCGAGAACATTAGCTTTCTTT. Translated, it gives CASSYSRTLAFF.

The rearrangement joins TRBV5-1 to TRBJ2-1; 15 nucleotides line up with TRBD2. CDR3 length: 18 amino acids. Trimming at V came to 4 bases and at J to 2 bases, leaving 7 bases not matched to a gene. The germline CDR1 and CDR2 sequences are SGHRS and YFSETQ. DNA of the CDR3: TGCGCCAGCAGCCCCGGGACTAGCGGGAGGTTGACCTACAATGAGCAGTTCTTC. This gives the protein CASSPGTSGRLTYNEQFF.

The sample holds a few counts of this clonotype. Here the CDR3 reads CASSSTGVGNQPQHF. CDR3 nucleotides: TGTGCCAGCAGTTCAACAGGGGTTGGGAATCAGCCCCAGCATTTT. This chain links TRBV12-3 or TRBV12-4 with TRBJ1-5, with 7 bases aligning to TRBD1. J gave up 4 bases and V 4 bases, and 7 bases lay outside the gene matches. The CDR3 is 15 residues long.

This chain links TRBV25-1 with TRBJ2-7; TRBD2 matches 7 bases. Trimming at V came to 4 bases and at J to 6 bases, leaving 9 bases not matched to a gene. Germline V CDR1 and CDR2: MGHDK, SYGVNS. The CDR3 loop spans 14 amino acids. The CDR3 DNA is TGTGCCAGCAGTGGGGGGGGAGAGGGGCGCGAGCAGTACTTC. As protein: CASSGGGEGREQYF.